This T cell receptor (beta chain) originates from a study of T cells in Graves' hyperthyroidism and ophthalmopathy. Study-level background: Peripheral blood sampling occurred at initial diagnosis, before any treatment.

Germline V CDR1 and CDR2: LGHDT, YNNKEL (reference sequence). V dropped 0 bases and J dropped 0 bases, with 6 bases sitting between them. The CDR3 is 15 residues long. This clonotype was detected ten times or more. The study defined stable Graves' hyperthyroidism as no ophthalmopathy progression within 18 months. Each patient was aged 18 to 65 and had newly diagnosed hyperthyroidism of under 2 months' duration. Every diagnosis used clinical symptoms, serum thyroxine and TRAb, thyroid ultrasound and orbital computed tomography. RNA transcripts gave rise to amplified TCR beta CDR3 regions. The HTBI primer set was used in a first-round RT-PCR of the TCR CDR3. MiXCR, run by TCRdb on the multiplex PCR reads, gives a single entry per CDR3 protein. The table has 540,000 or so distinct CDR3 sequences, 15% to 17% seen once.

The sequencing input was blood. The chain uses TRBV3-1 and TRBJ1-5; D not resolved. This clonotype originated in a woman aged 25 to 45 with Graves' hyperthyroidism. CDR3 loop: CASSQDAGSNQPQHF. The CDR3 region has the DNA TGTGCCAGCAGCCAAGATGCGGGTAGCAATCAGCCCCAGCATTTT.